This T cell receptor (beta chain) came from a study of blood T cell repertoires in COVID-19. Overall study context: Material from acute and convalescent COVID-19 was sourced from the United States, Italy and Spain.

The data were produced by immunoSEQ multiplex PCR, yet TCRdb's version contains in-frame clones alone and is incomplete. The sample contains about 360,000 clones, around 90% of which appear only once. The V gene end was trimmed by 6 bases and the J gene end by 8 bases; junction bases not matched to a gene: 15. CDR1 is MNHEY, CDR2 SMNVEV, per germline (reference sequence). The CDR3 extends over 15 amino acids. The sequenced material came from peripheral blood. The rearrangement joins TRBV27 to TRBJ1-2, with 7 bases matching TRBD1. This TCR was sampled from a human donor in a cohort sampled during active COVID-19. CDR3 residues: CASSRPTTGQSGYTF. In DNA form, the CDR3 reads TGTGCCAGCAGCCGCCCGACGACAGGGCAATCCGGCTACACCTTC.